This T cell receptor beta chain originates from a study of control samples from healthy donors and cancer patients. The protocol was immunoSEQ multiplex PCR, while the TCRdb copy is restricted to in-frame clones and leaves out a portion. This sample yields about 160,000 clones, of which just under 95% are seen a single time; about 9.3% belongs to the top ten. This clone was detected only once. Per the germline V gene, CDR1 is ENHRY and CDR2 is SYGVKD. CDR3 size: 13 residues. V was pared by 3 bases and J by 8 bases, with 10 bases between. Material: blood. V is TRBV10-3 and J is TRBJ1-4; D unclear. This TCR derives from a woman between 40 and 55 years old in good health. This chain's CDR3 is CAISENPREKLFF. The CDR3 DNA reads TGTGCCATCAGTGAAAACCCCCGGGAAAAACTGTTTTTT.